This TCR beta chain was sequenced during a study of technical replicates of blood from a handful of donors. The CDR3 extends over 17 amino acids. Germline CDR1 and CDR2: SEHNR and FQNEAQ (reference sequence). Trimming pared 1 base from V and 4 bases from J, leaving 17 bases between. Generated by immunoSEQ multiplex PCR, the TCRdb table keeps only in-frame clones and is missing some. This table holds 65,000 to 85,000 clones, 98% found once. Input material: T cells isolated from PBMCs. This clonotype was sampled from a human donor in good health. The chain is built from TRBV7-9 and TRBJ2-1; perhaps TRBD1 as D (6 bases). This CDR3 reads CASSLGGGEGPYNEQFF. The CDR3 region has the DNA TGTGCCAGCAGCTTAGGAGGGGGAGAGGGGCCTTACAATGAGCAGTTCTTC.